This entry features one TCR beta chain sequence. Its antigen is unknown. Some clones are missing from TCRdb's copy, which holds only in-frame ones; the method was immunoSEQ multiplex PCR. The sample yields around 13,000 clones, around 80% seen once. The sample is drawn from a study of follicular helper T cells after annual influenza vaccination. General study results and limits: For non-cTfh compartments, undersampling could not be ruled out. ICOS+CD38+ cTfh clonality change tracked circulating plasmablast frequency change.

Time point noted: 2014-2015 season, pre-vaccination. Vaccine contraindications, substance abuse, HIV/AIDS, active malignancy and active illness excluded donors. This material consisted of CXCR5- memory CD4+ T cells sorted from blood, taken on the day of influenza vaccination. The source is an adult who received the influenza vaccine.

The CDR3 bases are TGTGCCAGTAACTGCGGGGGGCCGAATGAGCAGTTCTTC. It specifies CASNCGGPNEQFF. The chain carries TRBV19 and TRBJ2-1; 8 nucleotides align to TRBD2. There are 13 residues in the CDR3. J was trimmed by 7 bases and V by 7 bases; bases with no gene match: 6. CDR1 is LNHDA, CDR2 SQIVND, per germline (reference sequence).